This T cell receptor beta chain was retrieved from a study of OX40 agonist ivuxolimab in advanced cancers. About the research overall: Allowance was made for prior anti-PD-1, anti-PD-L1 or anti-CTLA-4 therapy, and 40% to 45% had some. One hepatocellular carcinoma and a couple of cutaneous melanoma patients partially responded.

This CDR3 is 18 amino acids long. Libraries were prepared by immunoSEQ multiplex PCR; TCRdb keeps only in-frame clonotypes and omits some of them. The table includes about 63,000 clones, approximately 92% detected once. The chain combines TRBV21-1 with TRBJ2-7; whether TRBD1, the table's D call, matches the DNA was not checked. TRBV21-1 has pseudogene status. The source was CD4+ or CD8+ T cells sorted from blood, collected in a trial of the OX40 agonist ivuxolimab. This clonotype was obtained from an adult with an advanced solid tumor such as melanoma, head and neck, liver or kidney cancer. This CDR3 reads CASSNPGQGRQDDYEQYF. In nucleotides, the CDR3 is TGTGCCAGCAGTAACCCGGGACAGGGCCGCCAAGACGACTACGAGCAGTACTTC.